These T cell receptor beta chains were read from a single sample in a study of identical twins. TCRdb re-called the 5' RACE reads through MiXCR, storing one row per CDR3 protein. The data show about 920,000 distinct CDR3 sequences, around an eighth seen once. The same sample was also used in a study of yellow fever vaccine responses in identical twins.

Sequenced sample: PBMCs. These receptors all come from a woman aged 18-35 years in good health. CDR3s include the opening cysteine and the closing phenylalanine or tryptophan. D genes are given only for firm matches. Clone sizes are given selectively: once, few, many, or a class where the clone is expanded.

D	V	J	size	CDR3	DNA
.	TRBV20-1	TRBJ2-1	.	CSARARDEQFF	TGCAGTGCTAGAGCGAGGGATGAGCAGTTCTTC
.	TRBV7-7	TRBJ2-3	.	CASSLAEPDTQYF	TGTGCCAGCAGCTTAGCCGAGCCAGATACGCAGTATTTT
.	TRBV21-1	TRBJ1-5	few	CASNFPYSNQPQHF	TGTGCCAGCAACTTTCCTTATAGCAATCAGCCCCAGCATTTT
TRBD2	TRBV29-1	TRBJ2-3	few	CSVVSLAGFTDTQYF	TGCAGCGTTGTTTCTCTAGCGGGGTTCACAGATACGCAGTATTTT
.	TRBV12-3/TRBV12-4	TRBJ1-5	.	CASSVHFPNQPQHF	TGTGCCAGCAGTGTTCATTTCCCCAATCAGCCCCAGCATTTT
TRBD2	TRBV5-1	TRBJ2-1	few	CASSTLAGGRNEQFF	TGCGCCAGCAGCACCTTAGCGGGAGGACGCAATGAGCAGTTCTTC
TRBD2	TRBV3-1	TRBJ2-2	many	CASSQAPGLAGTGELFF	TGTGCCAGCAGCCAAGCCCCTGGACTAGCGGGGACCGGGGAGCTGTTTTTT
TRBD1	TRBV3-1	TRBJ2-5	.	CASSQDIRTGRQETQYF	TGTGCCAGCAGCCAAGATATTCGGACAGGGAGGCAGGAGACCCAGTACTTC
.	TRBV12-3/TRBV12-4	TRBJ2-5	many	CASSLVWGFQETQYF	TGTGCCAGCAGTTTAGTTTGGGGGTTTCAAGAGACCCAGTACTTC
.	TRBV29-1	TRBJ2-2	.	CSGGRSGELFF	TGCAGCGGCGGACGGTCGGGGGAGCTGTTTTTT